Each of the 4 T cell receptor beta chains below was sequenced from the same sample in a study of CD8+ T cells in alopecia areata. Treatment given: oral pan-JAK inhibitor, 5-10 mg twice daily. As the sequencing template, cDNA was produced by extracting RNA and reverse transcribing it. Sequencing used immunoSEQ multiplex PCR; TCRdb keeps in-frame clones, though not all of them. The sample yields about 260,000 clones, 60% seen once. Sequencing was performed on CD4+ T cells sorted from blood, taken between weeks 51 and 54, from a patient treated with tofacitinib. The receptors come from a human donor with alopecia areata.

This chain connects TRBV7-9 to TRBJ2-5; 8 bases fit TRBD2. This CDR3 spans 14 amino acids. Germline CDR1 reads SEHNR; CDR2 reads FQNEAQ (reference sequence). V was pared by 5 bases and J by 5 bases, with 7 bases of the junction left unmatched. Written as DNA, the CDR3 is TGTGCCAGCAGCCAGCGGGGGAGAGGGGAGACCCAGTACTTC. Translation gives CASSQRGRGETQYF. Full variable domain (missing parts from reference TRBV7-9 and TRBJ2-5): DTGVSQNPRHKITKRGQNVTFRCDPISEHNRLYWYRQTLGQGPEFLTYFQNEAQLEKSRLLSDRFSAERPKGSFSTLEIQRTEQGDSAMYLCASSQRGRGETQYFGPGTRLLVL.

This chain links TRBV30 with TRBJ1-6, with D tentatively TRBD1 (5 bases). Trimming took 4 bases from V and 7 from J, leaving 14 bases between them. Germline CDR1 is GTSNPN and CDR2 is SVGIG (reference sequence). This CDR3 comprises 14 residues. CDR3 nucleotides: TGTGCCTGGACCTGGGGCAGGACAAATTCACCCCTCCACTTT. Residues: CAWTWGRTNSPLHF.

This chain joins TRBV10-3 and TRBJ2-6; D gene ambiguous. This CDR3 has 12 residues. Germline loops: CDR1 ENHRY, CDR2 SYGVKD. V dropped 10 bases and J dropped 2 bases, with 6 bases sitting between them. The CDR3 sequence: CATATGANVLTF. The CDR3 DNA sequence: TGTGCCACCGCTACTGGGGCCAACGTCCTGACTTTC.

This clone has only a few counts. The chain employs TRBV4-1 and TRBJ2-1; tentatively, D is TRBD1 or TRBD2 (6 bases each). The V gene lost 3 bases and the J gene lost 3 bases, with 18 bases spanning the gap. CDR3 length: 17 residues. Germline CDR1 reads MGHRA; CDR2 reads YSYEKL. Here the CDR3 reads CASSQHLGGRFYNEQFF. In DNA form, the CDR3 reads TGCGCCAGCAGCCAGCACCTCGGGGGCCGATTCTACAATGAGCAGTTCTTC.